The present T cell receptor (beta chain) was sequenced within a study of shared clonotypes between healthy human individuals. Overall study: Serving as donors were two women and a few men, whose ages spanned 18 to 49. Overall study findings and caveats: Rarefaction showed sorted-subset sequencing was incomplete despite large depth. Some clonotypes were shared by all four sorted-subset donors, while others were not shared. The non-shared ones had lower generation probabilities than the shared ones.

The donors were adults (healthy and HIV-negative) with no recent acute infections or vaccinations. Sequencing was performed with immunoSEQ multiplex PCR; in TCRdb, only in-frame clones are kept and a portion is missing. The table includes around 320,000 clones, around 90% detected once. This CDR3 is 16 amino acids long. Per germline, CDR1 SGHVS and CDR2 FQNEAQ. V lost 5 bases and J 0 bases, leaving 15 bases between the germline ends. This clone has a single count. Its antigen is currently unknown. The rearrangement uses TRBV7-8 and TRBJ2-3; D is uncertain. The receptor was derived from a man aged 18-30 years in good health. Sample: memory CD8+ T cells sorted from blood. Subset: CD45RO+ cells pooled with CCR7-negative TemRA cells. CDR3 residues: CASSPSLSPSTDTQYF. The DNA for the CDR3 is TGTGCCAGCAGCCCTTCTCTGAGCCCTAGCACAGATACGCAGTATTTT. The full variable domain, in which reference TRBV7-8 and TRBJ2-3 provide the parts outside the CDR3, is GAGVSQSPRYKVAKRGQDVALRCDPISGHVSLFWYQQALGQGPEFLTYFQNEAQLDKSGLPSDRFFAERPEGSVSTLKIQRTQQEDSAVYLCASSPSLSPSTDTQYFGPGTRLTVL.